The following is a TCR beta chain sequence with its context. The germline V gene encodes CDR1 MNHEY and CDR2 SVGAGI. The CDR3 consists of 14 residues. The germline V and J ends were trimmed by 3 bases and 4 bases, with 13 bases remaining between them. The sample is drawn from a study of blood T cell repertoires in COVID-19. About the study: Samples came from the United States, Italy and Spain, spanning acute and convalescent COVID-19. From T cells, B-cell-depleted T cells, or PBMCs came the material, which was cDNA or gDNA.

Authors' analysis steps: Nucleated cell number was recorded as an estimate derived from reference gene primer amplification. Profiled with immunoSEQ multiplex PCR; TCRdb holds only in-frame clones, not every one. The V and J calls and clone size were taken over from that table, and D and trimming were inferred from the DNA. The repertoire has 55,000 to 80,000 clones, about 86% of them found once; the top ten carry less than 15%. The sequence was obtained from a human donor in a cohort sampled during active COVID-19. Sequencing was performed on peripheral blood. The chain joins TRBV6-5 to TRBJ2-7, with D possibly matching TRBD1 (6 bases). The chain's CDR3 is CASSYARGRYEQYF. The CDR3 region has the DNA TGTGCCAGCAGTTATGCCAGGGGTCGTTACGAGCAGTACTTC.